The source of this T cell receptor beta chain is a study of T cells in Graves' hyperthyroidism and ophthalmopathy. The study, taken as a whole, reports: Most thyroid clonotypes expanded above 0.001 were also detected in blood.

This clonotype was counted ten times or more. Its antigen is unidentified. The TCR beta CDR3 regions underwent amplification using RNA transcripts as the source. Initially, a first-round RT-PCR of the TCR CDR3 employed the HTBI primer set. MiXCR was run by TCRdb on the multiplex PCR reads, yielding one entry per CDR3 protein. Here the sample spans 300,000 to 400,000 distinct CDR3 sequences, approximately 18% being singletons. The sample taken for sequencing was blood. This sequence was found in a man aged 18 to 29 with Graves' ophthalmopathy.

CDR3 sequence (DNA): TGTGCCAGCAGTGGGAGCGGCGGTTCCTACGAGCAGTACTTC. It codes for CASSGSGGSYEQYF. The gene calls are TRBV6-1 and TRBJ2-7; D might be TRBD2 (5 bases). Looked up from germline, CDR1 is MNHNS and CDR2 is SASEGT. Deletions cut 4 bases from V and 1 base from J, with 11 bases between. This CDR3 comprises 14 residues.